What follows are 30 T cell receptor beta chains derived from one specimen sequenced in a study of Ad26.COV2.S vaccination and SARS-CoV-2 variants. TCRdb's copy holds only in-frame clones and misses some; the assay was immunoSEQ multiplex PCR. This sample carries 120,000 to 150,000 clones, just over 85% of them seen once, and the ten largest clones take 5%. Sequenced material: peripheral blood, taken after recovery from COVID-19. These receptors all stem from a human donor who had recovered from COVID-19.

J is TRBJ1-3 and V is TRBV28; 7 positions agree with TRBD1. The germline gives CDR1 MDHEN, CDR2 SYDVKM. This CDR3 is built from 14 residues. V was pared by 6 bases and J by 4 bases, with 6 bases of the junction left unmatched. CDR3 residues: CASSLGTAGNTIYF. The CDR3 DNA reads TGTGCCAGCAGCCTAGGGACAGCAGGAAACACCATATATTTT.

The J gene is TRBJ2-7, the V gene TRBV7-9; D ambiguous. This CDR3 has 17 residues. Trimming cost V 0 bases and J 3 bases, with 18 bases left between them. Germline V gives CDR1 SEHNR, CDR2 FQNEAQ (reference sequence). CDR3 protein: CASSLAHDLGLYYEQYF. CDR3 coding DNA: TGTGCCAGCAGCTTAGCGCACGATTTGGGTCTTTACTACGAGCAGTACTTC. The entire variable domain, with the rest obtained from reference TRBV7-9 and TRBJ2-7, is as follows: DTGVSQNPRHKITKRGQNVTFRCDPISEHNRLYWYRQTLGQGPEFLTYFQNEAQLEKSRLLSDRFSAERPKGSFSTLEIQRTEQGDSAMYLCASSLAHDLGLYYEQYFGPGTRLTVT.

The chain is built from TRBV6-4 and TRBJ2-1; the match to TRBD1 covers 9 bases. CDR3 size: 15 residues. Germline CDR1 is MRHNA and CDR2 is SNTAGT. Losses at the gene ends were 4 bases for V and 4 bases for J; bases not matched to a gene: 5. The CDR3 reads CASSAGTGIYNEQFF. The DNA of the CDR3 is TGTGCCAGCAGTGCCGGGACAGGGATATACAATGAGCAGTTCTTC.

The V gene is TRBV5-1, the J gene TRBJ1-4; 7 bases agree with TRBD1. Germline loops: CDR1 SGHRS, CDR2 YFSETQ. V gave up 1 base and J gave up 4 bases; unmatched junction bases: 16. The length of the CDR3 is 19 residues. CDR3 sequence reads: CASSLYGSGRTGNNEKLFF. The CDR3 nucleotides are TGCGCCAGCAGCTTGTACGGTAGTGGTCGGACAGGCAATAATGAAAAACTGTTTTTT. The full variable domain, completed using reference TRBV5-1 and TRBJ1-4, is KAGVTQTPRYLIKTRGQQVTLSCSPISGHRSVSWYQQTPGQGLQFLFEYFSETQRNKGNFPGRFSGRQFSNSRSEMNVSTLELGDSALYLCASSLYGSGRTGNNEKLFFGSGTQLSVL.

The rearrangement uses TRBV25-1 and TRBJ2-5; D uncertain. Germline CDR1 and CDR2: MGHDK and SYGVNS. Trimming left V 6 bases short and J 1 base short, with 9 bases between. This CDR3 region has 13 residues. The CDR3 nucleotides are TGTGCCAGCAGGATGAGGAGCCAAGAGACCCAGTACTTC. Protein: CASRMRSQETQYF.

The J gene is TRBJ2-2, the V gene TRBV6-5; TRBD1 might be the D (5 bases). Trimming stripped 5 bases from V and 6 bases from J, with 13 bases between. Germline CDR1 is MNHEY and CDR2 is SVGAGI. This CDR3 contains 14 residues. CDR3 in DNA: TGTGCCAGCAGTCCCGACAGTCCCGCCGGGGAGCTGTTTTTT. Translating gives CASSPDSPAGELFF.

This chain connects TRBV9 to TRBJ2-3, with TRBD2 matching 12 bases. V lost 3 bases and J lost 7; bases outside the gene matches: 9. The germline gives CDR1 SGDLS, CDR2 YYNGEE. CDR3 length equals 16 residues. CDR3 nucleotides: TGTGCCAGCAGCGCAAGACTAGCGGGGGTAGGGAATACGCAGTATTTT. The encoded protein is CASSARLAGVGNTQYF. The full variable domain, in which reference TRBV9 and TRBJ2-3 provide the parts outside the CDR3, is DSGVTQTPKHLITATGQRVTLRCSPRSGDLSVYWYQQSLDQGLQFLIQYYNGEERAKGNILERFSAQQFPDLHSELNLSSLELGDSALYFCASSARLAGVGNTQYFGPGTRLTVL.

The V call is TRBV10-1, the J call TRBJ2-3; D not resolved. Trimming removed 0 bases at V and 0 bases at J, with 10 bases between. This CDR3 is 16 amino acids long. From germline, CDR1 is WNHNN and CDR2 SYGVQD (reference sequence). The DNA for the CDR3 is TGCGCCAGCAGTGAGTCTGACATAGCTAGCACAGATACGCAGTATTTT. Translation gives CASSESDIASTDTQYF.

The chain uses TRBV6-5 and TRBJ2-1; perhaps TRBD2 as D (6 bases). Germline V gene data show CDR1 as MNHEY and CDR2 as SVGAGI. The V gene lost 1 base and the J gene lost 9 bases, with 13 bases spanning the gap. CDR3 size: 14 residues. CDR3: CASSYYASAPEQFF. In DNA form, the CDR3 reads TGTGCCAGCAGTTACTACGCTAGCGCTCCTGAGCAGTTCTTC.

The CDR3 bases are TGTGCCAGCAGCCCAGAGCGACAGGGCTATGGCTACACCTTC. Its protein product is CASSPERQGYGYTF. This chain links TRBV11-2 with TRBJ1-2, with 7 bases fitting TRBD1. V dropped 5 bases and J dropped 4; count of bases not matched to a gene: 7. The germline CDR1 and CDR2 sequences are SGHAT and FQNNGV. The CDR3 sequence is 14 residues long.

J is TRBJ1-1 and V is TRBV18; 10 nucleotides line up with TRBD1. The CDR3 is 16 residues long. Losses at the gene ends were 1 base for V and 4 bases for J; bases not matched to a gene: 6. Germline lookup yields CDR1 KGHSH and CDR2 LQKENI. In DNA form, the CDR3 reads TGTGCCAGCTCACCACGCCGACAGGGGGCAGGCACTGAAGCTTTCTTT. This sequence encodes CASSPRRQGAGTEAFF.

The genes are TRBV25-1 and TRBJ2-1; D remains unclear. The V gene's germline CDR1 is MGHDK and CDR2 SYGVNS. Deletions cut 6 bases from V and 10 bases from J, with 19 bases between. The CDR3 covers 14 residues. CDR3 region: CASREVGSFLEQFF. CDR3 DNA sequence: TGTGCCAGCAGAGAGGTGGGCTCCTTTCTCGAGCAGTTCTTC.

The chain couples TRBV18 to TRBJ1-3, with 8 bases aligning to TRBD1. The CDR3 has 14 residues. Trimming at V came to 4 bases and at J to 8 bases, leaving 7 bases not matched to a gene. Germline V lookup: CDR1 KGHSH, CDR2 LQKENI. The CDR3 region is CASSQGQGIDTIYF. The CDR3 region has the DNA TGTGCCAGCTCACAAGGACAGGGTATTGACACCATATATTTT.

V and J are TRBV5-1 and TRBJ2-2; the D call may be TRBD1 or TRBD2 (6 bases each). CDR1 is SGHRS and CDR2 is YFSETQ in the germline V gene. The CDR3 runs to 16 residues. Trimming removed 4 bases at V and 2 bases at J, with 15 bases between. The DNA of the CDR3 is TGCGCCAGCAGCGGGGGCTCTAGCGTTAACACCGGGGAGCTGTTTTTT. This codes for CASSGGSSVNTGELFF.

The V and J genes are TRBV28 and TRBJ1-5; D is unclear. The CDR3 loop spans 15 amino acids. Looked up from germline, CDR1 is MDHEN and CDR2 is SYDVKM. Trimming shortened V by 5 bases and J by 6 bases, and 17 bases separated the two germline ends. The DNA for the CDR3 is TGTGCCAGCAGTCCCGAAGTGACTCGTGGTCAGCCCCAGCATTTT. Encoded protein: CASSPEVTRGQPQHF.

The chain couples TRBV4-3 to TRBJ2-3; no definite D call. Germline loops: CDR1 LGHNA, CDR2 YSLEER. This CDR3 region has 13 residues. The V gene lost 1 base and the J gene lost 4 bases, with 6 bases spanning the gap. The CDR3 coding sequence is TGCGCCAGCAGCCAAGCTTTCCCAGATACGCAGTATTTT. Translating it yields CASSQAFPDTQYF.

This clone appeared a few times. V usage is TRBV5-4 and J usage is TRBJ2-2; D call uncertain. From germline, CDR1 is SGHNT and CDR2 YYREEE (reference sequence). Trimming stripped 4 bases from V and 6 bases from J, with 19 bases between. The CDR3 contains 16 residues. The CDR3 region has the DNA TGTGCCAGCAGCCCAGCTGGGCGAAGGCGCGCCGGGGAGCTGTTTTTT. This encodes CASSPAGRRRAGELFF.

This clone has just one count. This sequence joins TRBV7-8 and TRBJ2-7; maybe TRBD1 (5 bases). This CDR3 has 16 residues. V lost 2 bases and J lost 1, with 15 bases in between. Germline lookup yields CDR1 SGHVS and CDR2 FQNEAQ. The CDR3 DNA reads TGTGCCAGCAGCTTAAGTGTCAGGGCCTGGTCCTACGAGCAGTACTTC. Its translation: CASSLSVRAWSYEQYF.

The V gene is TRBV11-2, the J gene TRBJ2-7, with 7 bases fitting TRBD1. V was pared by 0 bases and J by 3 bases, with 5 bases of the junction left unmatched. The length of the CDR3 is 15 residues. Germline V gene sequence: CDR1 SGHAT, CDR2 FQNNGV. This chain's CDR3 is CASSLDGTDDYEQYF. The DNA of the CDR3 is TGTGCCAGCAGCTTAGATGGGACAGACGACTACGAGCAGTACTTC.

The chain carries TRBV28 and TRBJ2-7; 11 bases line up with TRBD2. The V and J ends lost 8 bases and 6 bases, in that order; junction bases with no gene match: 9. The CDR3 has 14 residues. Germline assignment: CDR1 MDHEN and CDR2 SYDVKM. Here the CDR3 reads CASRRVAGGPEQYF. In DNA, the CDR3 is TGTGCCAGCCGCCGGGTAGCGGGGGGGCCCGAGCAGTACTTC.

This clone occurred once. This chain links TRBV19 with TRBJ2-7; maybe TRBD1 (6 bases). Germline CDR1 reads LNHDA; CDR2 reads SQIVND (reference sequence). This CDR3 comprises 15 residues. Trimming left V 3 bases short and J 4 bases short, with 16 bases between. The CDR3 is CASSMGRTVPYEQYF. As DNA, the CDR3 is TGTGCCAGTAGTATGGGACGGACAGTTCCTTACGAGCAGTACTTC.

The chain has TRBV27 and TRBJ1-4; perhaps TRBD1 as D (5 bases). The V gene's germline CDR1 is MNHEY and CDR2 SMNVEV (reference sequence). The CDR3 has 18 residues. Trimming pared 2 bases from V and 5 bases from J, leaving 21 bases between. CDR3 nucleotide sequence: TGTGCCAGCAGTTTACCGGGGGGTGTGTCCGGGGACAATGAAAAACTGTTTTTT. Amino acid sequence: CASSLPGGVSGDNEKLFF.

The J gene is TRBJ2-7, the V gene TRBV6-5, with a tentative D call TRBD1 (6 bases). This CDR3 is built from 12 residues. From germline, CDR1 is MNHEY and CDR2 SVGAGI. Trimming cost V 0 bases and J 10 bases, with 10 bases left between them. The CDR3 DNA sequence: TGTGCCAGCAGTTACTCTACAGGGATACAGTACTTC. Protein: CASSYSTGIQYF.

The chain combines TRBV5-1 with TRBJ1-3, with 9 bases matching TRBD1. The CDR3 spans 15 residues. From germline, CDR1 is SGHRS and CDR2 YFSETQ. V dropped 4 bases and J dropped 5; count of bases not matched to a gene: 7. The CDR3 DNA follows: TGCGCCAGCAGCAACCCGGGACAGGGAAGAAACACCATATATTTT. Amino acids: CASSNPGQGRNTIYF.

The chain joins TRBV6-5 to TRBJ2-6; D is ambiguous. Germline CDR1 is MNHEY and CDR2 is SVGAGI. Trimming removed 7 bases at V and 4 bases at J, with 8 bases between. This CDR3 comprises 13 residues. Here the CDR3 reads CASMGSGANVLTF. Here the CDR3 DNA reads TGTGCCAGCATGGGATCCGGGGCCAACGTCCTGACTTTC.

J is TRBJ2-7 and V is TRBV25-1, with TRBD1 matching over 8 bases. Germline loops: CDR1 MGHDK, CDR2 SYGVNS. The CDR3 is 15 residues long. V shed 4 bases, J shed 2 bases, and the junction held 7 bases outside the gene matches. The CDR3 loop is CASSGTGTGPYEQYF. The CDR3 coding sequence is TGTGCCAGCAGTGGAACCGGGACAGGTCCCTACGAGCAGTACTTC.

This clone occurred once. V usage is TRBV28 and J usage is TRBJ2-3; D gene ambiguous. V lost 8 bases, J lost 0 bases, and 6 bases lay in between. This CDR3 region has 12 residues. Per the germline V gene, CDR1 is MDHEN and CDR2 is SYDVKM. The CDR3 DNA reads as TGTGCCAGCGGCGGAAGCACAGATACGCAGTATTTT. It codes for CASGGSTDTQYF.

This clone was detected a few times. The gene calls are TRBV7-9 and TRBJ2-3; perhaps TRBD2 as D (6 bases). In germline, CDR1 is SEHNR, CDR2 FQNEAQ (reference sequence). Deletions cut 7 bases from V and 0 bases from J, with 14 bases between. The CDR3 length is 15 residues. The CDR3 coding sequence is TGTGCCAGCATCATTAGACGGGGGAGCACAGATACGCAGTATTTT. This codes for CASIIRRGSTDTQYF.

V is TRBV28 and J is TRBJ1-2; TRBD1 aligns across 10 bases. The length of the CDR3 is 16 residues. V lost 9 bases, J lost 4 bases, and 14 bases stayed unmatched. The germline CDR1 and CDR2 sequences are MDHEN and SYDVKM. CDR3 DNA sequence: TGTGCCAGTATAGACCGGGACAGGGGATTCGGCTATGGCTACACCTTC. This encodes CASIDRDRGFGYGYTF.

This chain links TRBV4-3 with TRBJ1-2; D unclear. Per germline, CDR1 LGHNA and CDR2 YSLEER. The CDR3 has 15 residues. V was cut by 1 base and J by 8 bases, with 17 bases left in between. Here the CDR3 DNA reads TGCGCCAGCAGCCAAGGGGTCGTGGCGCTCCAGGGCTACACCTTC. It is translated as CASSQGVVALQGYTF.